The source of this T cell receptor (beta chain) is a study of cytomegalovirus exposure and HLA in healthy donors. Amplification used 60 Vbeta primers and 13 Jbeta primers. Assay used: immunoSEQ multiplex PCR; TCRdb lists only in-frame clones, some missing. Of 200,000 to 250,000 clones in the sample, 65% to 80% were seen once. CDR1 and CDR2 from the germline V gene are MNHEY and SMNVEV (reference sequence). CDR3 length equals 14 residues. With 6 bases clipped from V and 8 bases from J, the junction kept 11 bases outside the gene matches. This clone has just one count. Material for sequencing was PBMCs. The receptor's source is a girl aged 2 to 9 in good health and CMV-seronegative. The chain recombines TRBV27 with TRBJ1-2, with 8 positions matching TRBD1. The CDR3 protein is CASRPGGSREGYTF. The DNA of the CDR3 is TGTGCCAGCAGGCCAGGGGGCTCGAGGGAGGGCTACACCTTC.